These 20 T cell receptor beta chains were all obtained from the same sample, sequenced in a study of identifying expanded T cells in peripheral blood. Assay used: immunoSEQ multiplex PCR; TCRdb lists only in-frame clones, some missing. The sample lists approximately 100,000 clones, around 90% occurring once. The material sequenced was blood. Receptors were obtained from a person aged 18 to 75 in good health.

The rearrangement links TRBV28 to TRBJ2-1; 13 bases agree with TRBD2. The V segment lost 4 bases and the J segment 11 bases; nucleotides outside the gene matches: 11. The CDR3 length is 16 residues. Germline CDR1 and CDR2: MDHEN and SYDVKM. CDR3 residues: CASSSRELAGGPKQFF. The CDR3 nucleotides read TGTGCCAGCAGTTCACGGGAACTAGCGGGGGGGCCGAAGCAGTTCTTC.

The rearrangement joins TRBV25-1 to TRBJ1-6, with a possible D match to TRBD1 (5 bases). V was clipped by 2 bases and J by 6 bases, with 5 bases between them. Germline V gene data show CDR1 as MGHDK and CDR2 as SYGVNS. The CDR3 is made up of 13 amino acids. The CDR3 sequence is CASSERGNSPLHF. CDR3 nucleotide sequence: TGTGCCAGCAGTGAAAGGGGTAATTCACCCCTCCACTTT.

J is TRBJ1-4 and V is TRBV21-1. TRBV21-1 is recorded as a pseudogene. CDR3 length equals 16 residues. The CDR3 bases are TGTGCCAGCAGCAAAAACCCCAGGGAGGAAAATGAAAAACTGTTTTTT. It codes for CASSKNPREENEKLFF.

The sample holds one count of this clone. V and J are TRBV13 and TRBJ2-3; unclear D gene. V was shortened by 5 bases and J by 4 bases, with 10 bases between the two germline ends. Per the germline V gene, CDR1 is PRHDT and CDR2 is FYEKMQ (reference sequence). CDR3 length: 13 residues. The CDR3 DNA follows: TGTGCCAGCAGCAAAACCGGGTCAGATACGCAGTATTTT. This codes for CASSKTGSDTQYF.

DNA for the CDR3: TGTGCCAGCAGCCTAGGGCTGACAGAGATGAACACCGGGGAGCTGTTTTTT. The encoded protein is CASSLGLTEMNTGELFF. The rearrangement joins TRBV5-4 to TRBJ2-2; a weak D match, TRBD1 (5 bases). Germline lookup yields CDR1 SGHNT and CDR2 YYREEE (reference sequence). V lost 4 bases and J 1 base, leaving 17 bases between the germline ends. The CDR3 has 17 residues. Combining the CDR3 with reference TRBV5-4 and TRBJ2-2 gives the whole variable domain ETGVTQSPTHLIKTRGQQVTLRCSSQSGHNTVSWYQQALGQGPQFIFQYYREEENGRGNFPPRFSGLQFPNYSSELNVNALELDDSALYLCASSLGLTEMNTGELFFGEGSRLTVL.

The chain uses TRBV9 and TRBJ1-2; 8 nucleotides line up with TRBD1. This CDR3 has 15 residues. The germline V gene encodes CDR1 SGDLS and CDR2 YYNGEE. V shed 4 bases, J shed 4 bases, and the junction held 9 bases outside the gene matches. The CDR3 bases are TGTGCCAGCAGCCTTAGAATGACAGGGGTCTATGGCTACACCTTC. Its translation: CASSLRMTGVYGYTF.

The genes are TRBV6-6 and TRBJ2-3, with D perhaps TRBD2 (6 bases). V shed 6 bases and J shed 3 bases, with 10 bases lying between them. This CDR3 spans 13 amino acids. CDR1 is MNHNY, CDR2 SVGAGI, per germline (reference sequence). The DNA of the CDR3 is TGTGCCAGCAGAATAAGCGGGACAGATACGCAGTATTTT. Protein: CASRISGTDTQYF.

The gene calls are TRBV11-2 and TRBJ1-4; the D is unclear. The CDR3 runs to 14 residues. Trimming pared 5 bases from V and 7 bases from J, leaving 14 bases between. CDR1 and CDR2 (germline): SGHAT, FQNNGV. The CDR3 protein is CASSAGVSGEKLFF. Written as DNA, the CDR3 is TGTGCCAGCAGCGCCGGGGTGTCTGGTGAAAAACTGTTTTTT.

The chain couples TRBV6-5 to TRBJ2-7; D gene unclear. This CDR3 has 12 amino acids. The germline gives CDR1 MNHEY, CDR2 SVGAGI. With 6 bases removed from V and 1 base from J, the gap between germline ends came to 7 bases. The CDR3 protein is CASRRQSYEQYF. The CDR3 DNA sequence: TGTGCCAGCAGGAGGCAATCCTACGAGCAGTACTTC.

The chain uses TRBV4-3 and TRBJ2-3; D call uncertain. Looked up from germline, CDR1 is LGHNA and CDR2 is YSLEER. The CDR3 is 15 amino acids. V was pared by 0 bases and J by 2 bases, with 9 bases between. CDR3 sequence (DNA): TGCGCCAGCAGCCAAGATGCCTGGGACACAGATACGCAGTATTTT. Translating gives CASSQDAWDTDTQYF.

The J gene is TRBJ2-1, the V gene TRBV4-3; D uncertain. The CDR3 has 14 amino acids. Trimming removed 5 bases from V and 7 bases from J, with 15 bases in between. The germline V gene encodes CDR1 LGHNA and CDR2 YSLEER. The CDR3 DNA reads TGCGCCAGCAGCTTCTCCGCGGTCGGGAATGAGCAGTTCTTC. Encoded protein: CASSFSAVGNEQFF.

This rearrangement joins TRBV5-4 to TRBJ2-7; 9 bases are shared with TRBD2. This CDR3 region has 16 residues. V dropped 4 bases and J dropped 6; count of bases not matched to a gene: 14. Germline V gene data show CDR1 as SGHNT and CDR2 as YYREEE (reference sequence). This chain's CDR3 is CASSMGSGGGAREQYF. The DNA of the CDR3 is TGTGCCAGCAGCATGGGATCGGGCGGGGGGGCCCGCGAGCAGTACTTC.

The gene calls are TRBV4-3 and TRBJ2-7; D not certain. Germline values: CDR1 LGHNA, CDR2 YSLEER. V lost 1 base and J lost 5, with 15 bases in between. The CDR3 has 15 amino acids. The CDR3 bases are TGCGCCAGCAGCCAAGCTCTGGGTAGTCTTGACGAGCAGTACTTC. It encodes CASSQALGSLDEQYF.

The V and J genes are TRBV11-2 and TRBJ2-4; TRBD2 is a possible D gene (6 bases). Germline V lookup: CDR1 SGHAT, CDR2 FQNNGV. The CDR3 has 16 residues. Trimming shortened V by 6 bases and J by 6 bases, and 21 bases separated the two germline ends. This chain's CDR3 is CASRDPWGVGGNIQYF. The CDR3 coding sequence is TGTGCCAGCAGAGACCCTTGGGGGGTCGGAGGAAACATTCAGTACTTC.

The J gene is TRBJ2-1, the V gene TRBV7-9, with TRBD2 matching over 10 bases. Germline V gives CDR1 SEHNR, CDR2 FQNEAQ (reference sequence). Losses at the gene ends were 5 bases for V and 9 bases for J; bases not matched to a gene: 13. This CDR3 has 16 amino acids. The CDR3 sequence: CASSPPGLAGASEQFF. CDR3 bases: TGTGCCAGCAGCCCGCCGGGGCTAGCGGGGGCTAGTGAGCAGTTCTTC.

J is TRBJ2-5 and V is TRBV2; tentatively, D is TRBD1 or TRBD2 (6 bases each). The V and J ends lost 6 bases and 0 bases respectively, with 14 bases between them. The germline V gene has CDR1 SNHLY and CDR2 FYNNEI. This CDR3 has 15 residues. This CDR3 is CASRPGGPYQETQYF. DNA of the CDR3: TGTGCCAGCAGACCCGGGGGCCCTTACCAAGAGACCCAGTACTTC.

This rearrangement joins TRBV11-2 to TRBJ1-6; D gene uncertain. Trimming removed 3 bases at V and 13 bases at J, with 22 bases between. This CDR3 comprises 16 residues. Looked up from germline, CDR1 is SGHAT and CDR2 is FQNNGV. The CDR3 is CASSLGSGRTHVPLHF. CDR3 sequence (DNA): TGTGCCAGCAGCTTGGGGAGTGGCAGGACTCATGTTCCCCTCCACTTT. Full variable domain (missing parts from reference TRBV11-2 and TRBJ1-6): EAGVAQSPRYKIIEKRQSVAFWCNPISGHATLYWYQQILGQGPKLLIQFQNNGVVDDSQLPKDRFSAERLKGVDSTLKIQPAKLEDSAVYLCASSLGSGRTHVPLHFGNGTRLTVT.

The genes are TRBV7-9 and TRBJ2-7; the D gene is possibly TRBD1 (6 bases). Trimming stripped 5 bases from V and 3 bases from J, with 8 bases between. CDR1 is SEHNR and CDR2 is FQNEAQ in the germline V gene (reference sequence). The CDR3 has 12 amino acids. CDR3 sequence: CASSGDIYEQYF. DNA of the CDR3: TGTGCCAGCAGCGGGGACATCTACGAGCAGTACTTC.

The chain employs TRBV7-9 and TRBJ1-1, with 9 bases fitting TRBD1. Germline assignment: CDR1 SEHNR and CDR2 FQNEAQ (reference sequence). With V trimmed by 5 bases and J by 3 bases, 4 bases remained unmatched. This CDR3 is 14 amino acids long. As DNA, the CDR3 is TGTGCCAGCAGCCTACAGGGGGCCGACACTGAAGCTTTCTTT. This codes for CASSLQGADTEAFF.

This sequence joins TRBV11-2 and TRBJ1-2, with D unresolved. The ends were cut back, 5 bases at V and 3 bases at J, with 13 bases in the middle. This CDR3 spans 14 amino acids. Germline-derived CDR1 and CDR2 are SGHAT and FQNNGV. The chain's CDR3 is CASSHRVEDYGYTF. The CDR3 DNA reads as TGTGCCAGCAGCCACCGCGTGGAAGACTATGGCTACACCTTC.